These 11 T cell receptor beta chains were all obtained from the same sample, sequenced in a study of regulatory T cells in long-lasting Graves disease. Described time point: newly diagnosed GD, antithyroid drugs for less than 3 months. TCR sequences were obtained from RNA taken from PBMCs. With iRepertoire HTBI primers and Arm-PCR of CDR3 regions, TCR beta libraries were built. TCRdb independently ran MiXCR on the multiplex PCR reads; one entry per CDR3 protein. The table records fewer than 650,000 distinct CDR3 sequences, roughly 15% of them present only once. The same data also went into a second study, on T cells in Graves' hyperthyroidism and ophthalmopathy.

The specimen comprised peripheral blood mononuclear cells (PBMCs), sampled at new diagnosis, from a patient treated with antithyroid drugs. The receptors were sampled from a woman aged 25 to 45 with Graves disease.

This clonotype was seen a few times. The genes are TRBV29-1 and TRBJ1-3; D perhaps matches TRBD1 (6 bases). CDR1 is SQVTM, CDR2 ANQGSEA, per germline. V was pared by 4 bases and J by 7 bases, with 11 bases between. There are 12 residues in the CDR3. The CDR3 is CSVGGTSNTIYF. CDR3 coding DNA: TGCAGCGTTGGTGGGACATCGAACACCATATATTTT.

This clonotype appeared many times. This chain links TRBV5-1 with TRBJ1-6, with D perhaps TRBD1 (5 bases). V gave up 6 bases and J gave up 5 bases, with 12 bases separating them. CDR1 is SGHRS and CDR2 is YFSETQ in the germline V gene. The CDR3 is 14 residues long. The CDR3 here is CASNYGTDNSPLHF. The CDR3 DNA sequence: TGCGCCAGCAACTACGGGACGGATAATTCACCCCTCCACTTT.

The chain is built from TRBV7-3 and TRBJ2-7; TRBD1 matches at 9 bases. The CDR3 consists of 15 residues. Germline trimming cut 5 bases from V and 6 bases from J; bases unmatched to any gene: 11. Germline V gene sequence: CDR1 SGHTA, CDR2 FQGTGA. CDR3 in amino acids: CASSQFPGTGSEQYF. CDR3 DNA sequence: TGTGCCAGCAGCCAATTCCCCGGGACAGGGTCCGAGCAGTACTTC.

This clonotype was found a few times. The rearrangement uses TRBV18 and TRBJ1-3, with D tentatively TRBD1 (5 bases). The CDR3 length is 15 residues. Germline lookup yields CDR1 KGHSH and CDR2 LQKENI. V was clipped by 0 bases and J by 9 bases, with 15 bases between them. The CDR3 region has the DNA TGTGCCAGCTCACCACCGGAGGGAGTTCAGGGCACCATATATTTT. It is translated as CASSPPEGVQGTIYF.

This clonotype was detected ten times or more. The chain is built from TRBV12-3 or TRBV12-4 and TRBJ2-1; a possible D gene is TRBD2 (6 bases). This CDR3 is 15 amino acids long. Trimming took 0 bases from V and 8 from J, leaving 14 bases between them. CDR3 amino acids: CASSLAQRWGDEQFF. As DNA, the CDR3 is TGTGCCAGCAGTTTAGCGCAAAGGTGGGGGGATGAGCAGTTCTTC.

This clonotype was observed a handful of times. V is TRBV7-2 and J is TRBJ1-6; D is unresolved. CDR1 and CDR2 (germline): SGHTA, FQGNSA. The ends were cut back, 1 base at V and 5 bases at J, with 21 bases in the middle. The CDR3 sequence is 19 residues long. CDR3 in DNA: TGTGCCAGCAGCTTAGTAGGTGCCATACTTCGAGTAAATAATTCACCCCTCCACTTT. Translated: CASSLVGAILRVNNSPLHF.

This clonotype was seen at least ten times. The chain is built from TRBV11-2 and TRBJ2-1; 9 bases agree with TRBD2. Looked up from germline, CDR1 is SGHAT and CDR2 is FQNNGV. This CDR3 has 18 amino acids. Trimming removed 5 bases from V and 0 bases from J; junction bases left unmatched: 11. The CDR3 DNA reads as TGTGCCAGCAGCACGGGACTAGCCGTTATTAGCTCCTACAATGAGCAGTTCTTC. Protein: CASSTGLAVISSYNEQFF.

Only a few counts were recorded for this clonotype. The rearrangement links TRBV27 to TRBJ1-2, with 10 nucleotides matching TRBD1. The CDR3 length is 15 residues. The trim removed 9 bases at V and 7 bases at J, leaving 14 bases unmatched. The germline gives CDR1 MNHEY, CDR2 SMNVEV (reference sequence). The CDR3 spells CASSLPGTGVLGYTF. DNA of the CDR3: TGTGCCAGTAGCCTACCCGGGACAGGGGTTCTTGGCTACACCTTC.

This clonotype was recorded at least ten times. The rearrangement joins TRBV29-1 to TRBJ1-1; unclear D gene. This CDR3 region has 12 residues. Germline V gene lookup returns CDR1 SQVTM and CDR2 ANQGSEA. With 0 bases removed from V and 6 bases from J, the gap between germline ends came to 8 bases. CDR3 in amino acids: CSVEDRLSEAFF. CDR3 sequence (DNA): TGCAGCGTTGAAGATCGGTTATCTGAAGCTTTCTTT. Full variable domain (missing parts from reference TRBV29-1 and TRBJ1-1): SAVISQKPSRDICQRGTSLTIQCQVDSQVTMMFWYRQQPGQSLTLIATANQGSEATYESGFVIDKFPISRPNLTFSTLTVSNMSPEDSSIYLCSVEDRLSEAFFGQGTRLTVV.

There are many counts of this clonotype. The V call is TRBV18, the J call TRBJ1-4; 7 nucleotides line up with TRBD1. V shed 6 bases and J 5 bases; nucleotides not matched to a gene: 9. CDR3 size: 15 residues. Germline lookup yields CDR1 KGHSH and CDR2 LQKENI. The chain's CDR3 is CASSDTGTENEKLFF. The CDR3 DNA follows: TGTGCCAGCTCGGACACCGGGACAGAGAATGAAAAACTGTTTTTT. Drawing the rest from reference TRBV18 and TRBJ1-4, the complete variable domain is NAGVMQNPRHLVRRRGQEARLRCSPMKGHSHVYWYRQLPEEGLKFMVYLQKENIIDESGMPKERFSAEFPKEGPSILRIQQVVRGDSAAYFCASSDTGTENEKLFFGSGTQLSVL.

The chain joins TRBV15 to TRBJ2-6; no reliable D call. Trimming stripped 0 bases from V and 3 bases from J, with 9 bases between. This CDR3 comprises 16 residues. Germline-derived CDR1 and CDR2 are LNHNV and YYDKDF (reference sequence). DNA of the CDR3: TGTGCCACCAGCAGAGATCGGTCGGGTGGGGCCAACGTCCTGACTTTC. Encoded protein: CATSRDRSGGANVLTF.